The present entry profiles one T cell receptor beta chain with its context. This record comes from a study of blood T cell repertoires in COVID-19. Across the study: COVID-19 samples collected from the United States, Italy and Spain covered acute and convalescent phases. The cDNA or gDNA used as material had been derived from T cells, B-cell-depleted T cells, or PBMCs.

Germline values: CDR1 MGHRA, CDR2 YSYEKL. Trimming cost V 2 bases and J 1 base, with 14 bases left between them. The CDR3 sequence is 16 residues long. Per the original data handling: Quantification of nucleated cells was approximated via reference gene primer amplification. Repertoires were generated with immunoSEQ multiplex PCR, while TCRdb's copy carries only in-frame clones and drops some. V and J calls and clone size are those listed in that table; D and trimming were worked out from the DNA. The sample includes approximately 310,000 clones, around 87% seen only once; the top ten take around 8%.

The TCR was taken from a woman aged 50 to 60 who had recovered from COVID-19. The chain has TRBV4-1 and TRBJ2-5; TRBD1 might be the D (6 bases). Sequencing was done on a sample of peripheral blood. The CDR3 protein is CASSQWATGSQETQYF. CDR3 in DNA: TGCGCCAGCAGCCAATGGGCGACAGGATCCCAAGAGACCCAGTACTTC.